A single sample gave rise to the 8 T cell receptor beta chains below, sequenced in a study of identical twins. In TCRdb, the 5' RACE reads were re-called with MiXCR into one record per CDR3 protein. This sample carries roughly 540,000 distinct CDR3 sequences, less than 25% of them seen once, and the ten largest clones take approximately 0.95%. The same data also contributed to another study, on T cells expressing NK-cell markers.

Sequencing was carried out using CD4+ T cells sorted from blood. These receptors came from a woman under 30 in good health.

The V gene is TRBV20-1, the J gene TRBJ2-1; 10 nucleotides agree with TRBD1. Germline lookup yields CDR1 DFQATT and CDR2 SNEGSKA (reference sequence). The CDR3 spans 15 residues. The V segment lost 5 bases and the J segment 6 bases; nucleotides outside the gene matches: 10. CDR3 protein: CSALKPGQGSNEQFF. In DNA form, the CDR3 reads TGCAGTGCTCTTAAACCGGGACAGGGGTCCAATGAGCAGTTCTTC.

This clonotype showed up just a few times. The chain joins TRBV7-8 to TRBJ2-1; a possible D gene is TRBD1 (6 bases). The CDR3 runs 14 residues. CDR1 is SGHVS and CDR2 is FQNEAQ in the germline V gene. Trimming took off 3 bases at V and 7 bases at J, with 13 bases between the two ends. CDR3 bases: TGTGCCAGCAGCTTCCGGATACAGGGAAATGAGCAGTTCTTC. This translates into CASSFRIQGNEQFF.

This clonotype was counted a few times. The CDR3 is CASSGTTYTF. The DNA of the CDR3 is TGTGCCAGCTCCGGGACAACCTACACCTTC. This chain uses TRBV10-3 with TRBJ1-2, with a tentative D call TRBD1 (6 bases). Germline assignment: CDR1 ENHRY and CDR2 SYGVKD. The CDR3 consists of 10 residues. Trimming left V 10 bases short and J 10 bases short, with 13 bases between.

This clonotype was observed a handful of times. This chain joins TRBV5-5 and TRBJ2-3, with D possibly being TRBD1 or TRBD2 (6 bases each). Trimming took off 0 bases at V and 14 bases at J, with 10 bases between the two ends. This CDR3 is built from 11 residues. Looked up from germline, CDR1 is SGHKS and CDR2 is YYEKEE (reference sequence). CDR3 DNA sequence: TGTGCCAGCAGCTTGGGTACGGGGGCGTATTTT. Protein sequence: CASSLGTGAYF.

This clonotype showed up just a few times. The chain links TRBV30 to TRBJ1-1; 8 nucleotides agree with TRBD1. CDR3 length: 14 amino acids. V lost 4 bases to trimming and J lost 1 base; unmatched junction nucleotides: 5. Germline V gene lookup returns CDR1 GTSNPN and CDR2 SVGIG (reference sequence). Written as DNA, the CDR3 is TGTGCCTGGAATACCGGGACAGGGAACACTGAAGCTTTCTTT. As protein: CAWNTGTGNTEAFF.

This clonotype turned up a few times. At one boundary the junction diverges from the germline segment, which might be a read error. The rearrangement uses TRBV18 and TRBJ2-5; maybe TRBD2 (6 bases). The CDR3 consists of 14 residues. Germline V CDR1 and CDR2: KGHSH, LQKENI. The CDR3 loop is CASSPAFGGESQYF. The DNA for the CDR3 is TGTGCCAGCTCACCCGCCTTCGGGGGAGAGTCCCAGTACTTC.

This clonotype was counted many times. The chain carries TRBV20-1 and TRBJ2-7; tentatively, D is TRBD2 (5 bases). Trimming stripped 6 bases from V and 7 bases from J, with 16 bases between. CDR3 length: 12 amino acids. Germline loops: CDR1 DFQATT, CDR2 SNEGSKA (reference sequence). CDR3 residues: CSALLPSGEQYF. In DNA form, the CDR3 reads TGCAGTGCCCTCCTACCGTCGGGAGAGCAGTACTTC.

The rearrangement joins TRBV18 to TRBJ2-3, with D hard to call. The CDR3 consists of 13 residues. The V end lost 3 bases, the J end lost 4 bases, and 8 bases lay between the germline ends. Looked up from germline, CDR1 is KGHSH and CDR2 is LQKENI. CDR3 protein: CASSPGSSDTQYF. CDR3 bases: TGTGCCAGCTCACCGGGGTCTTCAGATACGCAGTATTTT. Combining the CDR3 with reference TRBV18 and TRBJ2-3 gives the whole variable domain NAGVMQNPRHLVRRRGQEARLRCSPMKGHSHVYWYRQLPEEGLKFMVYLQKENIIDESGMPKERFSAEFPKEGPSILRIQQVVRGDSAAYFCASSPGSSDTQYFGPGTRLTVL.